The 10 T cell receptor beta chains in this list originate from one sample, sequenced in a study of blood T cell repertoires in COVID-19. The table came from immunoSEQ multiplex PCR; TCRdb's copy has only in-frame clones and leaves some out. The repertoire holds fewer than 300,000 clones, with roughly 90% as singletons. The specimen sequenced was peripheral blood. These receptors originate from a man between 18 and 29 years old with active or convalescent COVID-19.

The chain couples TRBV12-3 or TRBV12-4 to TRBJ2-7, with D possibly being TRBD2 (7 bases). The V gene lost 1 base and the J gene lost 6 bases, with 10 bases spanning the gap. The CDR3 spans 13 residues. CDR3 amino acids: CASSLVAGAEQYF. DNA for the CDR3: TGTGCCAGCAGTTTAGTGGCGGGGGCCGAGCAGTACTTC.

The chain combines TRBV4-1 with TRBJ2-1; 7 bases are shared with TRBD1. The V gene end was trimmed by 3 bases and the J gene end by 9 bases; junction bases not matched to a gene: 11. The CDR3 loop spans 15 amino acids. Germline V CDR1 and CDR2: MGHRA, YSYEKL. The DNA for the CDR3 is TGCGCCAGCAGCCACCTCGGGGACAGAGGTGGTGAGCAGTTCTTC. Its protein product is CASSHLGDRGGEQFF.

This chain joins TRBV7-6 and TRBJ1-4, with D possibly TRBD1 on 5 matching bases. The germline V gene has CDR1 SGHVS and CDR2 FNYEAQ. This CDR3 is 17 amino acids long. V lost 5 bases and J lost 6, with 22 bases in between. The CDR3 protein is CASSPLWGRGSDEKLFF. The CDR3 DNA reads TGTGCCAGCAGCCCACTTTGGGGTCGGGGGTCGGATGAAAAACTGTTTTTT.

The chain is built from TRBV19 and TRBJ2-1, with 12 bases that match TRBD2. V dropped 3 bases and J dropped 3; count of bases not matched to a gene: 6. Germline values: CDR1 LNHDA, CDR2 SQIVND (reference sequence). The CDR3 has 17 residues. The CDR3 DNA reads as TGTGCCAGTAGTATTTTTCAGACTAGCGGGAGCTACAATGAGCAGTTCTTC. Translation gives CASSIFQTSGSYNEQFF.

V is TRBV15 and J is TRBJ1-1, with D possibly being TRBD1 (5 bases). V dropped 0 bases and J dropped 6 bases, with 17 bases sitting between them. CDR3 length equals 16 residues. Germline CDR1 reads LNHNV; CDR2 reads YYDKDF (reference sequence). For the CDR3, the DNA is TGTGCCACCAGCAGAGATCTGCCAGGGAGGCGCCCTGAAGCTTTCTTT. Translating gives CATSRDLPGRRPEAFF.

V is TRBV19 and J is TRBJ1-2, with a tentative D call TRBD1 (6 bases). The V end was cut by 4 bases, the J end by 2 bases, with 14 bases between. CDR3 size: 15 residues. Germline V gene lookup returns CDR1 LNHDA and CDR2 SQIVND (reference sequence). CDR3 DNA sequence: TGTGCCAGTAGTAGGGAAGGACAGTTAAACTATGGCTACACCTTC. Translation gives CASSREGQLNYGYTF.

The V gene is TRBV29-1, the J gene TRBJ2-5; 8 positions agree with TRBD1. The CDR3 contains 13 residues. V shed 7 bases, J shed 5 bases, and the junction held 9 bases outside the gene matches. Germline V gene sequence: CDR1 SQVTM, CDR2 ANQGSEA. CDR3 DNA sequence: TGCAGCGCCCTAGGCGACAGGGGCGAGACCCAGTACTTC. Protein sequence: CSALGDRGETQYF.

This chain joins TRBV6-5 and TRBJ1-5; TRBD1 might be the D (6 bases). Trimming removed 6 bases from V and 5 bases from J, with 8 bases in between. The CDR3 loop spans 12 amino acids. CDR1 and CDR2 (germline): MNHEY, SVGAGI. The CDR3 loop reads CASRNRDQPQHF. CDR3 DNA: TGTGCCAGCAGGAACAGGGATCAGCCCCAGCATTTT.

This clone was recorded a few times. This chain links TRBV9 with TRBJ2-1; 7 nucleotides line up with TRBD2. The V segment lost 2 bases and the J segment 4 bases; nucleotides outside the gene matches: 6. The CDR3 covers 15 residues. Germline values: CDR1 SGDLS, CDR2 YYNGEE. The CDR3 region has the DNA TGTGCCAGCAGCGTGGCGGGGGATCCTTACAATGAGCAGTTCTTC. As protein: CASSVAGDPYNEQFF.

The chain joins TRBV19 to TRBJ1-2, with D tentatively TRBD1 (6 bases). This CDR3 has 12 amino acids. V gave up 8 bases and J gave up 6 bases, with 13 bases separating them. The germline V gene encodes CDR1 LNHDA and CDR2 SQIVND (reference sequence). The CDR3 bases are TGTGCCAGTGTGGATGGGGGCGATGGCTACACCTTC. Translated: CASVDGGDGYTF.